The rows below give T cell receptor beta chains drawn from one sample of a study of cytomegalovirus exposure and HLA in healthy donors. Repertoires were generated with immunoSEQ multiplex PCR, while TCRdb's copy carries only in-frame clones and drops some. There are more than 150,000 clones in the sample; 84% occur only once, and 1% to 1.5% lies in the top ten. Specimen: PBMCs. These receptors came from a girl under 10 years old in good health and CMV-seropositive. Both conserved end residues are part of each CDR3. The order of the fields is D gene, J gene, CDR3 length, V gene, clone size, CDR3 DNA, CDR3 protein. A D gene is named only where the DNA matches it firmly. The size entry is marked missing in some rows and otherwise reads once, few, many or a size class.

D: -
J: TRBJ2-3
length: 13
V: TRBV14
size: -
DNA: TGTGCCAGCAGCCAAGCGGGCACAGATACGCAGTATTTT
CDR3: CASSQAGTDTQYF

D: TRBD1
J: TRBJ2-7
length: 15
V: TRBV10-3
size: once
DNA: TGTGCCATCAGTGAGTCTCGAGGGGGCCTAGGCTGGCAGTACTTC
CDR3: CAISESRGGLGWQYF

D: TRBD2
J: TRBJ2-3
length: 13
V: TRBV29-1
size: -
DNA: TGCAGCGTTGACCGGACTAGCAGTAATACGCAGTATTTT
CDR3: CSVDRTSSNTQYF

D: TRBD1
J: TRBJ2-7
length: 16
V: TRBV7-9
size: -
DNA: TGTGCCAGCAGCTTACGGTCCGGGACAGGGGCCTACGAGCAGTACTTC
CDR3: CASSLRSGTGAYEQYF

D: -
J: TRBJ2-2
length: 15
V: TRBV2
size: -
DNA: TGTGCCAGCACCCGTTGGGGGGGCGACACCGGGGAGCTGTTTTTT
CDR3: CASTRWGGDTGELFF

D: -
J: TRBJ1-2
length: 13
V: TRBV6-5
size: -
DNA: TGTGCCAGCAGTCGGGACAACCTATATGGCTACACCTTC
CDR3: CASSRDNLYGYTF

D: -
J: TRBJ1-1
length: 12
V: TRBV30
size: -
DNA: TGTGCCTGGAGTTACAGGCGGACTGAAGCTTTCTTT
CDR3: CAWSYRRTEAFF

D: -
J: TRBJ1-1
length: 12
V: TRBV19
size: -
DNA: TGTGCCAGTGCGGGACTAGGGACTGAAGCTTTCTTT
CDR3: CASAGLGTEAFF

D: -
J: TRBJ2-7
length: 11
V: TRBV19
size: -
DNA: TGTGCCAGCAGCGACTCCTACGAGCAGTACTTC
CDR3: CASSDSYEQYF

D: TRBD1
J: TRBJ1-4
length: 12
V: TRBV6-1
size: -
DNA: TGTGCCAGCAGTGAAAACAGGGGAAAACTGTTTTTT
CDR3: CASSENRGKLFF

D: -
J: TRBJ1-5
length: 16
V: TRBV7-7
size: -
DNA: TGTGCCAGCAGCTTAGCGGCCTGGGGGGGAGGGCAGCCCCAGCATTTT
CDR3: CASSLAAWGGGQPQHF

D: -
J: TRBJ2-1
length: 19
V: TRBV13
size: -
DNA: TGTGCCAGCAGCTTACAAACCCAAGCGGCATTTAGCTCCTACAATGAGCAGTTCTTC
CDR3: CASSLQTQAAFSSYNEQFF

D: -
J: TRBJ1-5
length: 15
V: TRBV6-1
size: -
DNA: TGTGCCAGCAGTGTACATCAGGGGAGCAATCAGCCCCAGCATTTT
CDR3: CASSVHQGSNQPQHF

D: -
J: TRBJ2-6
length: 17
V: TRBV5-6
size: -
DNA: TGTGCCAGCAGCTTGGTACCGGGCAGGGGCCGGGCCAACGTCCTGACTTTC
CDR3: CASSLVPGRGRANVLTF

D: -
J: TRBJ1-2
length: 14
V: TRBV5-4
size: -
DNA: TGTGCCAGCAGCTTGGGGCAGGGTGTGGGTGGCTACACCTTC
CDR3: CASSLGQGVGGYTF

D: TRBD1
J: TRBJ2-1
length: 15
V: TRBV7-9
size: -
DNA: TGTGCCAGCACCCGCCCCGGGACAGTCTACAATGAGCAGTTCTTC
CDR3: CASTRPGTVYNEQFF

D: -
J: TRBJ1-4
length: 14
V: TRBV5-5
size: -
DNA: TGTGCCAGCAGCTTGGTTTACAGGGCAGACGTCCTGTTTTTT
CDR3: CASSLVYRADVLFF

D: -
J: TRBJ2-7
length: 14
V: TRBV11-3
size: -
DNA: TGTGCCAGCAGCCGCGGGACTTACCCCTACGAGCAGTACTTC
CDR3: CASSRGTYPYEQYF

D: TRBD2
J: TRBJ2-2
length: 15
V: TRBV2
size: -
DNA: TGTGCCACCAAAACTAGCGGGGGGGCCCCCGGGGAGCTGTTTTTT
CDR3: CATKTSGGAPGELFF

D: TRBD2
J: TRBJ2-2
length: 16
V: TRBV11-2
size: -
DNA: TGTGCCAGCAGCTTAATTCGGGGGGTTAAGGTCGGGGAGCTGTTTTTT
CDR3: CASSLIRGVKVGELFF

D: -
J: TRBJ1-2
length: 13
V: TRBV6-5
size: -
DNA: TGTGCCAGCAGCCGTGGGCCCCTCTATGGCTACACCTTC
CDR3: CASSRGPLYGYTF

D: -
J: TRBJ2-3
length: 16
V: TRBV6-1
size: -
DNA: TGTGCCAGCAGTGTAACTAGTTATCCAGCAGGAGATACGCAGTATTTT
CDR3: CASSVTSYPAGDTQYF

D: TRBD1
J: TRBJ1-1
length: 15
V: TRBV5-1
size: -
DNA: TGCGCCAGCAGCTTGGCGGGCAGGGGGCCTGATGAAGCTTTCTTT
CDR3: CASSLAGRGPDEAFF

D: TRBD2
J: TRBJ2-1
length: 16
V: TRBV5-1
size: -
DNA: TGCGCCAGCAGCCCCCTGACTAGCGGAGTTAACAATGAGCAGTTCTTC
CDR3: CASSPLTSGVNNEQFF

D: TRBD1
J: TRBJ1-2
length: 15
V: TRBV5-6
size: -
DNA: TGTGCCAGCAGCTACCTAGGACAGGGGAACTATGGCTACACCTTC
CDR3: CASSYLGQGNYGYTF

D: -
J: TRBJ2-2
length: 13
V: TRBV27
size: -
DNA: TGTGCCAGCAGTTTAGAGGTCCTCGGGGAGCTGTTTTTT
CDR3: CASSLEVLGELFF

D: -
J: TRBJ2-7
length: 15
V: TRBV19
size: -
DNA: TGTGCCAGTAGTACCGCCGGGACTGCCTCCTACGAGCAGTACTTC
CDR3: CASSTAGTASYEQYF

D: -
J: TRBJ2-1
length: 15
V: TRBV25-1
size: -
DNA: TGTGCCAGCAGTGTATCCGGGAGCTCCTACAATGAGCAGTTCTTC
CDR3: CASSVSGSSYNEQFF

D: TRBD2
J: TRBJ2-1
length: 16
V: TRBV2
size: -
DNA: TGTGCCAGCAGACGAAAGCTAGCGGGAGGTGGCAATGAGCAGTTCTTC
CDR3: CASRRKLAGGGNEQFF

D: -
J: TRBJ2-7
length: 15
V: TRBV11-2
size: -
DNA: TGTGCCAGCAGACATACCGGGACTGTTTTCTACGAGCAGTACTTC
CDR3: CASRHTGTVFYEQYF

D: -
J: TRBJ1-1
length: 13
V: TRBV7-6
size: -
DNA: TGTGCCAGCAGCCCCTTTAACGGAGGTGAAGCTTTCTTT
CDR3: CASSPFNGGEAFF

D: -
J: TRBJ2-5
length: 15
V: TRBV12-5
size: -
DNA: TGTGCTAGTGGTTCTTCCGGGGGAAACCAAGAGACCCAGTACTTC
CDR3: CASGSSGGNQETQYF

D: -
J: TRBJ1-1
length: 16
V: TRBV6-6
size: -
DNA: TGTGCCAGCAGTTATGTCCAGGCCTCCATGAACACTGAAGCTTTCTTT
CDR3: CASSYVQASMNTEAFF

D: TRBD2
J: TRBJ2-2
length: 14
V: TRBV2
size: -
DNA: TGTGCCAGCACTGTAGCGGGAGCGCCCGGGGAGCTGTTTTTT
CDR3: CASTVAGAPGELFF

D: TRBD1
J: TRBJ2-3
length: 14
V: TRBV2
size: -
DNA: TGTGCCAGCACGCCGGACAGGGCGGAAGATACGCAGTATTTT
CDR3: CASTPDRAEDTQYF

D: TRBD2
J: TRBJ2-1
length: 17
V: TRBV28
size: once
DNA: TGTGCCAGCAGTTTCCCGACTAGCGGGACGTCCTACAATGAGCAGTTCTTC
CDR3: CASSFPTSGTSYNEQFF

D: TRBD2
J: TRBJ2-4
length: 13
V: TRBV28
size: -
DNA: TGTGCCAGCAGTAGGCGGGAGAGGCACATTCAGTACTTC
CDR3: CASSRRERHIQYF

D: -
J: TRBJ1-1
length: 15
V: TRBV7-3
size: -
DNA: TGTGCCAGCAGCTTAGTGGGGGGTATGAACACTGAAGCTTTCTTT
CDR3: CASSLVGGMNTEAFF

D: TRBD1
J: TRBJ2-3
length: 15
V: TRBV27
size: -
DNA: TGTGCCAGCAGTCTACGACAGGGTATCTCAGATACGCAGTATTTT
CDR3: CASSLRQGISDTQYF

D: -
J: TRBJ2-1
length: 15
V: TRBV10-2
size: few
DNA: TGCGCCAGCAGTGATTTTACTAGCTCCTACAATGAGCAGTTCTTC
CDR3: CASSDFTSSYNEQFF

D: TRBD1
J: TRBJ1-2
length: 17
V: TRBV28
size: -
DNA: TGTGCCAGCAGTGTAATACAGGGGGCGGGAAGCTTATATGGCTACACCTTC
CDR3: CASSVIQGAGSLYGYTF

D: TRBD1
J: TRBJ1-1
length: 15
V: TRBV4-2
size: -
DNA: TGTGCCAGCAGCCACAACCGGGACAGGAACACTGAAGCTTTCTTT
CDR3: CASSHNRDRNTEAFF

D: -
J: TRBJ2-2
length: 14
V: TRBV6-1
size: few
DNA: TGTGCCAGCAGCTCAATAGGGGTTACCGGGGAGCTGTTTTTT
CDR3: CASSSIGVTGELFF

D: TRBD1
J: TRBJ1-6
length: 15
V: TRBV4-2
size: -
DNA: TGTGCCAGCAGCCGACGGACAGGGGAGGCTTCACCCCTCCACTTT
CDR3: CASSRRTGEASPLHF

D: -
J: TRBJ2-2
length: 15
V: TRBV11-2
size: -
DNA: TGTGCCAGCAGCGAAGAGTCCCACGGTACCGGGGAGCTGTTTTTT
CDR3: CASSEESHGTGELFF

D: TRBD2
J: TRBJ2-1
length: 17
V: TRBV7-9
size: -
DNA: TGTGCCAGCAGCGCCCAGACTAGCGGAGACCTAAGGGATGAGCAGTTCTTC
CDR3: CASSAQTSGDLRDEQFF

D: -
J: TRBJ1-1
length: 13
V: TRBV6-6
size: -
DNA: TGTGCCAGCAGTATCCTACAGGGCCCTGAAGCTTTCTTT
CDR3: CASSILQGPEAFF

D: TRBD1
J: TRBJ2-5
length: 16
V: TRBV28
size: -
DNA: TGTGCCAGCAGGAATCACGGGACAGGGGGCTCAGAGACCCAGTACTTC
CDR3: CASRNHGTGGSETQYF

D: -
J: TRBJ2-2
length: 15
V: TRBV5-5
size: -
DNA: TGTGCCAGCAGCCGCGCAGGGGCGCCAGGCGGGGAGCTGTTTTTT
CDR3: CASSRAGAPGGELFF

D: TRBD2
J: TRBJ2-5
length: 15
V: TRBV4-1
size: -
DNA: TGCGCCAGCAGCCAAGTGACTAGCGGAGGCGAGACCCAGTACTTC
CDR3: CASSQVTSGGETQYF

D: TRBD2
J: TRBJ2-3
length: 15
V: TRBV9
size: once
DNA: TGTGCCAGCACGAGGGGACTAGCGGGAGCAGATACGCAGTATTTT
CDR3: CASTRGLAGADTQYF

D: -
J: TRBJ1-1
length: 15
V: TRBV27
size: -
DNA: TGTGCCAGCAGTTCCCGGGGGGGGGTAGTTAATGAAGCTTTCTTT
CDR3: CASSSRGGVVNEAFF

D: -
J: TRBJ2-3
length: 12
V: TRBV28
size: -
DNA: TGTGCCAGCAGTTTCGACTCGTATACGCAGTATTTT
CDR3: CASSFDSYTQYF

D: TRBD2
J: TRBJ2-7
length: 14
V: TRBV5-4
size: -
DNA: TGTGCCAGCAGACCCCGGGACTACGTTTCCGAGCAGTACTTC
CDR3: CASRPRDYVSEQYF

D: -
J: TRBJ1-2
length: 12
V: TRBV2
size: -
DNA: TGTGCCAGCACACAGGAAGACTATGGCTACACCTTC
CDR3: CASTQEDYGYTF

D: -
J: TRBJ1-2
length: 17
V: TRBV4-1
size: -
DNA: TGCGCCAGCAGCCAAGATACGTCGCCAGAGGAGGTTAGGGGCTACACCTTC
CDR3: CASSQDTSPEEVRGYTF

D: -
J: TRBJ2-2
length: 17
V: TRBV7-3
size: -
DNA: TGTGCCAGCAGCTTAGGGATTTTCGGGGGAAGCGCCGGGGAGCTGTTTTTT
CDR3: CASSLGIFGGSAGELFF

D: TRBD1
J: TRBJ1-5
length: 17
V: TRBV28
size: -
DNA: TGTGCCAGCACCCTAGACAGGGTGCAGGGGTGGAATCAGCCCCAGCATTTT
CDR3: CASTLDRVQGWNQPQHF